Presented here are 3 T cell receptor beta chains from one specimen sequenced in a study of blood T cell repertoires in COVID-19. Using immunoSEQ multiplex PCR, the repertoire was profiled, and TCRdb retains in-frame clones only, with some absent. The sample gives more than 110,000 clones, around 89% of which show up once; around 2.9% is in the top ten. The sequenced material came from peripheral blood. All receptors come from a man aged 60 to 75 with active or convalescent COVID-19.

The chain combines TRBV27 with TRBJ2-2; 9 positions match TRBD2. The V and J ends lost 7 bases and 0 bases, in that order; junction bases with no gene match: 9. The CDR3 spans 17 residues. Per the germline V gene, CDR1 is MNHEY and CDR2 is SMNVEV (reference sequence). Written as DNA, the CDR3 is TGTGCCAGCAAGAGGGGCGGGAGGGCTACGAACACCGGGGAGCTGTTTTTT. As protein: CASKRGGRATNTGELFF.

This clone was detected a few times. The CDR3: CASNWTGRNSPLHF. CDR3 bases: TGTGCCAGCAACTGGACAGGGAGGAATTCACCCCTCCACTTT. This chain links TRBV7-4 with TRBJ1-6, with 8 bases matching TRBD1. V trimming: 7 bases; J trimming: 7 bases; junction bases outside the gene matches: 6. CDR1 SGHVT and CDR2 SQSDAQ come from the germline V gene. The CDR3 loop spans 14 amino acids.

The rearrangement links TRBV20-1 to TRBJ1-3; 9 bases line up with TRBD1. The germline CDR1 and CDR2 sequences are DFQATT and SNEGSKA (reference sequence). The J segment lost 1 base and the V segment lost 3 bases, leaving 19 bases of the junction unmatched. This CDR3 contains 20 residues. This chain's CDR3 is CSASPPLGQGNLRSGNTIYF. DNA of the CDR3: TGCAGTGCTAGTCCCCCTCTAGGACAGGGGAATTTAAGGTCTGGAAACACCATATATTTT.